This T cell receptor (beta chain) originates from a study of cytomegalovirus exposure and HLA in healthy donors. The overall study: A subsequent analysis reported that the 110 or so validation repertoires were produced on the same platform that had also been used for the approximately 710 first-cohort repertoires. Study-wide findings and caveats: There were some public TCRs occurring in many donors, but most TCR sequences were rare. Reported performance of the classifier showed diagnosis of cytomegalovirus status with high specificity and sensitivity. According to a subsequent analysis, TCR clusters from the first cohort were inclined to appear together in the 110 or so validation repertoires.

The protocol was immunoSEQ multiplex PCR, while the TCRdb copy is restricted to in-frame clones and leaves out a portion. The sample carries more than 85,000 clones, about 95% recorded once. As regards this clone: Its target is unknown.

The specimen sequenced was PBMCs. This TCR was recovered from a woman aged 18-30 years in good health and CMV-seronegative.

The CDR3: CASSLSGNPPLHF. The DNA for the CDR3 is TGCGCCAGCAGCTTATCGGGGAATCCACCCCTCCACTTT. This sequence joins TRBV5-1 and TRBJ1-6; D not certain. Germline V gene data show CDR1 as SGHRS and CDR2 as YFSETQ. The CDR3 is 13 amino acids. V dropped 2 bases and J dropped 11 bases, with 11 bases sitting between them.